This T cell receptor beta chain was sequenced during a study of OX40 agonist ivuxolimab in advanced cancers. Whole-study context: Eligibility admitted prior anti-PD-1, anti-PD-L1 or anti-CTLA-4 therapy; around 41% had some.

Method: immunoSEQ multiplex PCR; TCRdb's copy keeps in-frame clones and lacks some. The repertoire has some 74,000 clones, 85% of them found once; the top ten carry about 0.49%. The source material was CD4+ or CD8+ T cells sorted from blood, sampled in a trial of the OX40 agonist ivuxolimab. The source is an adult with an advanced solid tumor such as melanoma, head and neck, liver or kidney cancer.

CDR3: CASSVLYVSGLENEQFF. CDR3 sequence (DNA): TGTGCCAGCAGTGTCCTGTATGTGAGCGGGTTGGAGAATGAGCAGTTCTTC. The chain links TRBV2 to TRBJ2-1; a weak D match, TRBD2 (6 bases). This CDR3 spans 17 amino acids. CDR1 and CDR2 from the germline V gene are SNHLY and FYNNEI. Trimming took 4 bases from V and 7 from J, leaving 23 bases between them.